These 19 T cell receptor beta chains share one sample of origin, sequenced in a study of T cells after yellow fever vaccination. MiXCR, run by TCRdb on the 5' RACE reads, gives a single entry per CDR3 protein. Of 510,000 or so distinct CDR3 sequences in the sample, 15% to 20% were seen once. The sample was PBMCs, taken 15 days after the yellow fever booster vaccination. These receptors originate from a man aged 25 to 40 who received the YFV17D yellow fever vaccine.

This chain links TRBV6-4 with TRBJ2-2; no clear D. The CDR3 is made up of 15 amino acids. The V end was cut by 0 bases, the J end by 2 bases, with 7 bases between. CDR1 MRHNA and CDR2 SNTAGT come from the germline V gene. The CDR3 loop reads CASSDSAGNTGELFF. CDR3 coding DNA: TGTGCCAGCAGTGACTCAGCTGGAAACACCGGGGAGCTGTTTTTT.

This clonotype has a handful of counts. The chain employs TRBV20-1 and TRBJ2-5; D possibly corresponds to TRBD1 (6 bases). The CDR3 covers 14 residues. Between the trimmed V and J ends, which lost 6 bases and 2 bases, there was a span of 16 bases. CDR1 DFQATT and CDR2 SNEGSKA come from the germline V gene (reference sequence). DNA for the CDR3: TGCAGTGCAGATAGGACAGCTTTACAAGAGACCCAGTACTTC. Residues: CSADRTALQETQYF.

This chain joins TRBV20-1 and TRBJ2-2; D remains unclear. The CDR3 has 14 residues. Germline V gene lookup returns CDR1 DFQATT and CDR2 SNEGSKA (reference sequence). Trimming shortened V by 1 base and J by 1 base, and 7 bases separated the two germline ends. The CDR3 bases are TGCAGTGCTAGAGTATCTGAGAACACCGGGGAGCTGTTTTTT. It specifies CSARVSENTGELFF.

This clonotype was counted a few times. The rearrangement joins TRBV7-9 to TRBJ2-7; D not certain. The V end was cut by 1 base, the J end by 6 bases, with 7 bases between. Germline V gene data show CDR1 as SEHNR and CDR2 as FQNEAQ (reference sequence). The CDR3 contains 12 residues. The CDR3 is CASSLGWREQYF. The CDR3 nucleotides are TGTGCCAGCAGCTTAGGTTGGCGCGAGCAGTACTTC.

J is TRBJ2-1 and V is TRBV10-3; 7 bases are shared with TRBD2. The length of the CDR3 is 14 residues. CDR1 is ENHRY and CDR2 is SYGVKD in the germline V gene. After removal of 7 bases from V and 9 bases from J, the junction contained 12 bases not matched to a gene. Here the CDR3 reads CAITPGGRGGEQFF. The CDR3 nucleotides are TGTGCCATCACCCCTGGCGGGAGAGGCGGTGAGCAGTTCTTC.

The chain joins TRBV4-3 to TRBJ2-2, with D possibly being TRBD1 (6 bases). The V and J ends lost 3 bases and 1 base respectively, with 9 bases between them. CDR3 length: 15 amino acids. From germline, CDR1 is LGHNA and CDR2 YSLEER. CDR3 amino acids: CASSHQDRNTGELFF. CDR3 sequence (DNA): TGCGCCAGCAGCCACCAGGACAGGAACACCGGGGAGCTGTTTTTT.

The chain employs TRBV29-1 and TRBJ2-1, with D possibly called TRBD1 or TRBD2 (6 bases each). Trimming stripped 7 bases from V and 9 bases from J, with 16 bases between. This CDR3 comprises 12 residues. The germline CDR1 and CDR2 sequences are SQVTM and ANQGSEA. CDR3 sequence (DNA): TGCAGCGACAGACGGGGGCCGGGTGAGCAGTTCTTC. Translating gives CSDRRGPGEQFF.

The chain recombines TRBV7-9 with TRBJ2-7; TRBD2 aligns across 14 bases. V was clipped by 3 bases and J by 4 bases; unmatched bases: 2. The CDR3 has 15 amino acids. Germline V gene sequence: CDR1 SEHNR, CDR2 FQNEAQ (reference sequence). The CDR3 DNA is TGTGCCAGCAGCTTCGGGACTAGCGGGAGATACGAGCAGTACTTC. Its protein product is CASSFGTSGRYEQYF.

This chain links TRBV28 with TRBJ1-2; 7 bases are shared with TRBD1. Trimming cost V 3 bases and J 6 bases; bases outside gene matches: 4. This CDR3 contains 13 residues. The germline V gene encodes CDR1 MDHEN and CDR2 SYDVKM. The CDR3 nucleotides are TGTGCCAGCAGTTTTCGACAGGGCGATGGCTACACCTTC. This translates into CASSFRQGDGYTF.

The chain is built from TRBV7-2 and TRBJ2-7; no definite D call. The germline V gene has CDR1 SGHTA and CDR2 FQGNSA. V was shortened by 5 bases and J by 0 bases, with 17 bases between the two germline ends. This CDR3 comprises 16 residues. CDR3 protein: CASSRRGGGNSYEQYF. CDR3 DNA: TGTGCCAGCAGCCGTCGTGGTGGCGGCAACTCCTACGAGCAGTACTTC. Filled out from reference TRBV7-2 and TRBJ2-7, the complete variable domain reads GAGVSQSPSNKVTEKGKDVELRCDPISGHTALYWYRQSLGQGLEFLIYFQGNSAPDKSGLPSDRFSAERTGGSVSTLTIQRTQQEDSAVYLCASSRRGGGNSYEQYFGPGTRLTVT.

This clonotype has just a few counts. The CDR3 bases are TGCGCCAGCAGCCAAGGGTCGGGCGGGGAGACCCAGTACTTC. Encoded protein: CASSQGSGGETQYF. V usage is TRBV4-3 and J usage is TRBJ2-5; possible D gene TRBD2, 5 bases. This CDR3 is 14 amino acids long. The V end was cut by 1 base, the J end by 5 bases, with 11 bases between. Per germline, CDR1 LGHNA and CDR2 YSLEER.

This clonotype was detected only once. CDR3 sequence: CSVVGRGSNEQFF. Written as DNA, the CDR3 is TGCAGCGTTGTCGGGAGAGGAAGCAATGAGCAGTTCTTC. The chain uses TRBV29-1 and TRBJ2-1, with TRBD2 as a possible D gene (6 bases). There are 13 residues in the CDR3. Deletions cut 4 bases from V and 6 bases from J, with 13 bases between. CDR1 and CDR2 from the germline V gene are SQVTM and ANQGSEA.

This chain links TRBV29-1 with TRBJ2-3; no firm D call. Germline lookup yields CDR1 SQVTM and CDR2 ANQGSEA. The CDR3 has 13 amino acids. The germline V and J ends were trimmed by 1 base and 0 bases, with 5 bases remaining between them. CDR3 loop: CSVEGGSTDTQYF. DNA of the CDR3: TGCAGCGTTGAAGGTGGAAGCACAGATACGCAGTATTTT.

The V and J genes are TRBV29-1 and TRBJ1-3; D unresolved. Trimming took 1 base from V and 1 from J, leaving 14 bases between them. Germline CDR1 is SQVTM and CDR2 is ANQGSEA. The CDR3 extends over 16 amino acids. This CDR3 is CSVEGEPGSSGNTIYF. The CDR3 DNA sequence: TGCAGCGTTGAAGGGGAGCCGGGTTCTTCTGGAAACACCATATATTTT.

This chain links TRBV6-2 or TRBV6-3 with TRBJ2-1; the match to TRBD2 covers 8 bases. The V gene's germline CDR1 is MNHEY and CDR2 SVGEGT. The CDR3 is 15 amino acids. V gave up 5 bases and J gave up 7 bases; unmatched junction bases: 10. The CDR3 protein is CASSAASGSKNEQFF. For the CDR3, the DNA is TGTGCCAGCAGTGCCGCCAGCGGGAGTAAGAATGAGCAGTTCTTC.

The genes are TRBV2 and TRBJ1-2; 7 bases map to TRBD1. CDR1 is SNHLY, CDR2 FYNNEI, per germline. This CDR3 is 15 amino acids long. Trimming cost V 3 bases and J 2 bases; bases outside gene matches: 6. The CDR3, as DNA: TGTGCCAGCAGTGATAAGTGGACAGGAAACTATGGCTACACCTTC. This codes for CASSDKWTGNYGYTF.

This clonotype was seen more than once but under ten times. The chain recombines TRBV6-4 with TRBJ2-2; the D is unclear. V was cut by 3 bases and J by 6 bases, with 11 bases left in between. This CDR3 spans 14 amino acids. Germline V gene lookup returns CDR1 MRHNA and CDR2 SNTAGT. CDR3 coding DNA: TGTGCCAGCAGTGAAAGGCTGAATGCCGGGGAGCTGTTTTTT. This codes for CASSERLNAGELFF.

Only a few counts were recorded for this clonotype. The rearrangement uses TRBV20-1 and TRBJ2-1; TRBD2 matches at 10 bases. V dropped 2 bases and J dropped 6; count of bases not matched to a gene: 7. Per the germline V gene, CDR1 is DFQATT and CDR2 is SNEGSKA (reference sequence). The CDR3 totals 15 residues. CDR3 loop: CSARMSGRARNEQFF. The DNA for the CDR3 is TGCAGTGCTAGAATGAGCGGGAGGGCCCGCAATGAGCAGTTCTTC.

This CDR3 reads CASSSLAGAPLSSYEQYF. The CDR3 DNA is TGTGCCAGCAGCTCCTTAGCGGGAGCACCCTTATCATCCTACGAGCAGTACTTC. This chain connects TRBV11-1 to TRBJ2-7; 9 nucleotides line up with TRBD2. This CDR3 is 18 amino acids long. The V gene end was trimmed by 4 bases and the J gene end by 1 base; junction bases not matched to a gene: 14. Germline CDR1 reads SGHAT; CDR2 reads FQDESV (reference sequence).